The rows below give T cell receptor beta chains drawn from one sample of a study of cytomegalovirus exposure and HLA in healthy donors. Generated by immunoSEQ multiplex PCR, the TCRdb table keeps only in-frame clones and is missing some. The sample records under 170,000 clones, about 60% being singletons. Sequenced: PBMCs. The receptors come from a woman aged 55-70 years in good health and CMV-seropositive. Each CDR3 is given with its conserved first and last residue. Each record gives: J gene, V gene, D gene, CDR3 protein. D genes are given only for firm matches.

J: TRBJ2-5; V: TRBV30; D: TRBD1; CDR3: CAWSGGTGAAQYF
J: TRBJ2-5; V: TRBV5-6; D: -; CDR3: CASSLGRTGTQYF
J: -; V: TRBV10-3; D: -; CDR3: CAISPDSAYEQYF
J: TRBJ1-2; V: TRBV4-3; D: -; CDR3: CASSHHNGGDGYTF
J: TRBJ1-1; V: TRBV6-5; D: -; CDR3: CASRVGTAYTEAFF
J: TRBJ1-2; V: TRBV6-1; D: -; CDR3: CASSDPGGYYGYTF
J: TRBJ1-2; V: TRBV7-2; D: -; CDR3: CASSLGFKGEGGYTF
J: TRBJ2-1; V: TRBV28; D: TRBD2; CDR3: CASLPYGLAGDDNEQFF
J: TRBJ1-4; V: TRBV6-4; D: -; CDR3: CASSDSKEKKGVF
J: TRBJ1-5; V: TRBV15; D: -; CDR3: CATSGRGSSNQPQHF
J: TRBJ2-5; V: TRBV11-2; D: TRBD2; CDR3: CASSSRLAGETQYF
J: TRBJ2-2; V: TRBV19; D: TRBD1; CDR3: CASSARQGETGELFF
J: TRBJ2-7; V: TRBV7-2; D: TRBD2; CDR3: CASSPGLAGPYEQYF
J: TRBJ1-1; V: TRBV5-1; D: -; CDR3: CASSPGSLNTEAFF